The clone carrying this TCR beta chain was seen a few times. This table comes from immunoSEQ multiplex PCR, and its TCRdb copy is limited to in-frame clones, with some not included. This table holds around 14,000 clones, about 82% found once. CDR1 and CDR2 from the germline V gene are SGHRS and YFSETQ. Trimming left V 0 bases short and J 2 bases short, with 15 bases between. This CDR3 contains 18 residues. The data originate from a study of PD-1 blockade in classical Hodgkin lymphoma. Every patient had relapsed following autologous stem cell transplantation, and cohorts differed in brentuximab vedotin exposure.

Sequences were derived from peripheral blood mononuclear cells (PBMCs), sampled at baseline. The sequence was obtained from a human donor with classical Hodgkin lymphoma. The V gene is TRBV5-1, the J gene TRBJ1-6; D gene uncertain. In DNA form, the CDR3 reads TGCGCCAGCAGCTTGGCCTCGTTCGACATTGCCTATAATTCACCCCTCCACTTT. Translating it yields CASSLASFDIAYNSPLHF. Based on the CDR3 plus reference TRBV5-1 and TRBJ1-6, the full variable domain is KAGVTQTPRYLIKTRGQQVTLSCSPISGHRSVSWYQQTPGQGLQFLFEYFSETQRNKGNFPGRFSGRQFSNSRSEMNVSTLELGDSALYLCASSLASFDIAYNSPLHFGNGTRLTVT.